A single sample is the source of the 22 T cell receptor beta chains below, sequenced in a study of regulatory T cells in long-lasting Graves disease. The time point: persistent/refractory GD, antithyroid drugs over 5 years with positive TRAb. The TCR library was prepared using RNA isolated from PBMCs. Arm-PCR of CDR3 regions and iRepertoire HTBI primers were the basis on which TCR beta libraries were built. TCRdb re-derived calls from the multiplex PCR reads in MiXCR, one entry per CDR3 protein. The data show roughly 450,000 distinct CDR3 sequences, about 22% seen once. Sequenced here: peripheral blood mononuclear cells (PBMCs), sampled when the disease was refractory, from a patient treated with antithyroid drugs. All receptors come from a female donor with Graves disease.

This clonotype came up a few times. The rearrangement uses TRBV7-2 and TRBJ1-3; the match to TRBD1 covers 8 bases. V lost 4 bases to trimming and J lost 3 bases; unmatched junction nucleotides: 5. This CDR3 contains 15 residues. The germline gives CDR1 SGHTA, CDR2 FQGNSA. The CDR3 spells CASSYNRGGGNTIYF. The DNA of the CDR3 is TGTGCCAGCAGCTATAACAGGGGGGGTGGAAACACCATATATTTT.

This clonotype was seen many times. This sequence joins TRBV12-3 or TRBV12-4 and TRBJ2-7; possible D gene TRBD1, 6 bases. The CDR3 runs 13 residues. V shed 4 bases and J shed 2 bases, with 9 bases lying between them. Here the CDR3 reads CASSSGQTYEQYF. DNA of the CDR3: TGTGCCAGCAGTTCAGGACAGACCTACGAGCAGTACTTC.

This clonotype was counted at least ten times. This rearrangement joins TRBV28 to TRBJ2-2; TRBD1 or TRBD2 may be the D gene (6 bases each). This CDR3 region has 15 residues. Trimming cost V 4 bases and J 4 bases, with 13 bases left between them. Germline V gives CDR1 MDHEN, CDR2 SYDVKM. The CDR3 nucleotides are TGTGCCAGCAGTTCAAGGGGGGCTGGCACCGGGGAGCTGTTTTTT. Amino acids: CASSSRGAGTGELFF.

V is TRBV19 and J is TRBJ2-1, with 9 bases identical to TRBD2. This CDR3 comprises 15 residues. Trimming at V came to 5 bases and at J to 2 bases, leaving 4 bases not matched to a gene. Germline CDR1 LNHDA, CDR2 SQIVND (reference sequence). CDR3 in DNA: TGTGCCAGTAGTTTGGCGGGAGGGACCTACAATGAGCAGTTCTTC. Residues: CASSLAGGTYNEQFF.

This chain connects TRBV13 to TRBJ2-3, with D maybe TRBD2 (5 bases). This CDR3 comprises 14 residues. Germline loops: CDR1 PRHDT, CDR2 FYEKMQ (reference sequence). Trimming took 5 bases from V and 7 from J, leaving 16 bases between them. As DNA, the CDR3 is TGTGCCAGCAGCGTAGAGGCTAGCTTCAATACGCAGTATTTT. Translated, it gives CASSVEASFNTQYF. The variable domain in full, completed from reference TRBV13 and TRBJ2-3, reads AAGVIQSPRHLIKEKRETATLKCYPIPRHDTVYWYQQGPGQDPQFLISFYEKMQSDKGSIPDRFSAQQFSDYHSELNMSSLELGDSALYFCASSVEASFNTQYFGPGTRLTVL.

This clonotype appeared a single time. The genes are TRBV7-2 and TRBJ2-3, with 9 positions matching TRBD1. J was trimmed by 5 bases and V by 1 base; bases with no gene match: 4. There are 15 residues in the CDR3. Germline V CDR1 and CDR2: SGHTA, FQGNSA. The CDR3 DNA sequence: TGTGCCAGCAGCTTAGAGACAGGGGGAGGAGATACGCAGTATTTT. Translation: CASSLETGGGDTQYF.

The chain carries TRBV6-5 and TRBJ2-2; TRBD2 aligns across 8 bases. The CDR3 consists of 16 residues. In germline, CDR1 is MNHEY, CDR2 SVGAGI. The ends lost 2 bases at V and 7 bases at J; junction bases unmatched: 9. The CDR3: CASSYGLAGSGGELFF. The CDR3 nucleotides read TGTGCCAGCAGTTACGGGTTAGCGGGAAGTGGCGGGGAGCTGTTTTTT.

In this sample, this clonotype turned up many times. The rearrangement uses TRBV2 and TRBJ1-4, with 7 positions matching TRBD1. The V gene's germline CDR1 is SNHLY and CDR2 FYNNEI. The CDR3 length is 18 residues. V lost 7 bases to trimming and J lost 3 bases; unmatched junction nucleotides: 17. CDR3 sequence: CASNPTGFGVGANEKLFF. The CDR3 nucleotides are TGTGCCAGCAACCCGACAGGGTTCGGCGTAGGAGCTAATGAAAAACTGTTTTTT.

This clonotype has ten or more counts. This chain uses TRBV11-1 with TRBJ2-2; D may be TRBD2 (6 bases). Germline V gene data show CDR1 as SGHAT and CDR2 as FQDESV (reference sequence). The V end was cut by 1 base, the J end by 4 bases, with 19 bases between. This CDR3 has 18 amino acids. The CDR3 here is CASSLERGLWRGTGELFF. CDR3 bases: TGTGCCAGCAGCTTAGAACGGGGCCTTTGGCGGGGCACCGGGGAGCTGTTTTTT.

This clonotype has ten or more counts. The chain has TRBV27 and TRBJ2-7; D is unresolved. The CDR3 has 14 residues. V gave up 3 bases and J gave up 4 bases, with 13 bases separating them. CDR1 and CDR2 (germline): MNHEY, SMNVEV (reference sequence). This CDR3 reads CASSFSGQDYEQYF. The CDR3 DNA reads TGTGCCAGCAGTTTCTCGGGCCAAGATTACGAGCAGTACTTC.

In its sample, this clonotype was seen many times. The chain carries TRBV28 and TRBJ1-5; D is undetermined. CDR3 length equals 17 residues. The germline gives CDR1 MDHEN, CDR2 SYDVKM. V was shortened by 5 bases and J by 0 bases, with 17 bases between the two germline ends. Here the CDR3 DNA reads TGTGCCAGCAGTCCCACCCCGTATCGGAATAGCAATCAGCCCCAGCATTTT. It codes for CASSPTPYRNSNQPQHF. The variable domain in full, with the rest retrieved from reference TRBV28 and TRBJ1-5, is DVKVTQSSRYLVKRTGEKVFLECVQDMDHENMFWYRQDPGLGLRLIYFSYDVKMKEKGDIPEGYSVSREKKERFSLILESASTNQTSMYLCASSPTPYRNSNQPQHFGDGTRLSIL.

This clonotype was seen once. The chain joins TRBV6-9 to TRBJ2-4, with a weak D call TRBD1 (6 bases). V dropped 3 bases and J dropped 3 bases, with 21 bases sitting between them. CDR1 MNHGY and CDR2 SVAAGI come from the germline V gene. The CDR3 is 18 residues long. CDR3 protein: CASSYGTPVLGSKNIQYF. The CDR3 coding sequence is TGTGCCAGCAGTTACGGGACACCTGTACTGGGGAGCAAAAACATTCAGTACTTC.

This clonotype was observed at least ten times. The V gene is TRBV10-3, the J gene TRBJ2-5, with 7 bases matching TRBD1. After removal of 1 base from V and 2 bases from J, the junction contained 4 bases not matched to a gene. The CDR3 is 15 amino acids. CDR1 is ENHRY and CDR2 is SYGVKD in the germline V gene. The CDR3 loop is CAISEFGTVQETQYF. The CDR3 region has the DNA TGTGCCATCAGTGAGTTCGGGACAGTTCAAGAGACCCAGTACTTC.

There are a few counts of this clonotype. This chain uses TRBV5-6 with TRBJ2-7; the D gene is possibly TRBD2 (5 bases). The CDR3 has 15 amino acids. V was clipped by 4 bases and J by 3 bases, with 17 bases between them. The germline gives CDR1 SGHDT, CDR2 YYEEEE. CDR3 sequence: CASSPDGDSSYEQYF. In DNA form, the CDR3 reads TGTGCCAGCAGCCCAGACGGGGATTCGAGCTACGAGCAGTACTTC. Drawing the rest from reference TRBV5-6 and TRBJ2-7, the complete variable domain is DAGVTQSPTHLIKTRGQQVTLRCSPKSGHDTVSWYQQALGQGPQFIFQYYEEEERQRGNFPDRFSGHQFPNYSSELNVNALLLGDSALYLCASSPDGDSSYEQYFGPGTRLTVT.

Here the CDR3 reads CASSYSIAARGEEQYF. In DNA, the CDR3 is TGTGCCAGCAGTTACTCGATCGCCGCCAGGGGAGAAGAGCAGTACTTC. This chain joins TRBV6-5 and TRBJ2-7, with D tentatively TRBD1 (6 bases). There are 16 residues in the CDR3. V lost 0 bases and J lost 7, with 19 bases in between. Germline CDR1 is MNHEY and CDR2 is SVGAGI.

The rearrangement joins TRBV27 to TRBJ2-3; D may match TRBD1 or TRBD2 (6 bases each). Trimming cost V 7 bases and J 2 bases, with 13 bases left between them. This CDR3 is 14 amino acids long. Per germline, CDR1 MNHEY and CDR2 SMNVEV (reference sequence). The CDR3 is CASMEGGDTDTQYF. As DNA, the CDR3 is TGTGCCAGCATGGAGGGGGGTGACACAGATACGCAGTATTTT.

The chain combines TRBV7-6 with TRBJ1-3; maybe TRBD1 (5 bases). The V end was cut by 0 bases, the J end by 0 bases, with 9 bases between. Looked up from germline, CDR1 is SGHVS and CDR2 is FNYEAQ. CDR3 length: 16 amino acids. The CDR3 region has the DNA TGTGCCAGCAGCTTAGCGCGGGGGATCTCTGGAAACACCATATATTTT. This gives the protein CASSLARGISGNTIYF.

This clonotype turned up a few times. V and J are TRBV7-9 and TRBJ1-1; D remains unclear. This CDR3 is 15 amino acids long. V lost 0 bases and J 2 bases, leaving 10 bases between the germline ends. Germline V CDR1 and CDR2: SEHNR, FQNEAQ (reference sequence). CDR3 in amino acids: CASSLAPTLNTEAFF. CDR3 in DNA: TGTGCCAGCAGCTTAGCTCCGACCTTAAACACTGAAGCTTTCTTT.

In this sample, this clonotype turned up a few times. A much larger clone differs by one base, so this may be a read error. This chain uses TRBV7-3 with TRBJ2-2; D call uncertain. V shed 1 base and J shed 0 bases, with 3 bases lying between them. The CDR3 covers 14 residues. Germline V gene sequence: CDR1 SGHTA, CDR2 FQGTGA. This chain's CDR3 is CASSLNPNTGELFF. DNA of the CDR3: TGTGCCAGCAGCTTAAACCCGAACACCGGGGAGCTGTTTTTT.

This clonotype came up many times. This chain connects TRBV6-5 to TRBJ2-7, with D tentatively TRBD1 (5 bases). Trimming took off 4 bases at V and 4 bases at J, with 14 bases between the two ends. The CDR3 totals 14 residues. Germline loops: CDR1 MNHEY, CDR2 SVGAGI. The CDR3, as DNA: TGTGCCAGCAGTTCCTCTTACGACAGTTACGAGCAGTACTTC. Translation gives CASSSSYDSYEQYF.

As for this clonotype: One junction end does not reproduce the germline sequence, and a read error may be involved. The chain links TRBV5-1 to TRBJ2-2, with a possible D match to TRBD1 (5 bases). The germline V gene encodes CDR1 SGHRS and CDR2 YFSETQ. The CDR3 spans 15 residues. The chain's CDR3 is CASSLRSTGNGELFF. The CDR3 DNA reads TGCGCTAGCAGCTTGCGGTCTACAGGTAACGGGGAGCTGTTTTTT.

This clonotype was seen only a few times. The chain employs TRBV7-9 and TRBJ1-6; D may be TRBD1 (5 bases). V was shortened by 5 bases and J by 12 bases, with 14 bases between the two germline ends. The CDR3 extends over 13 amino acids. Germline loops: CDR1 SEHNR, CDR2 FQNEAQ (reference sequence). This CDR3 reads CASSLQYGGPLHF. In DNA, the CDR3 is TGTGCCAGCAGCCTACAGTATGGGGGACCCCTCCACTTT.